The text below deals with one T cell receptor beta chain. Its antigen remains unknown. This entry is derived from a study of T cells after yellow fever vaccination. With V trimmed by 5 bases and J by 5 bases, 8 bases remained unmatched. This CDR3 region has 15 residues. A 5'RACE template-switching step, the method used to make TCR cDNA, added a universal primer site and UMIs. TCRdb fed the 5' RACE reads into MiXCR, producing one record per CDR3 protein. Here the sample spans around 610,000 distinct CDR3 sequences, roughly 12% being singletons. Whole-study findings and limits: Reappearance after the booster was observed for most primary-vaccination clones (around 96% CD4, approximately 90% CD8). Abundant bulk-derived clonotypes could contaminate FACS-sorted repertoires.

This sequence originates from a man aged 25-45 years who received the YFV17D yellow fever vaccine. Source: PBMCs, taken on the day of the yellow fever booster vaccination. V gene TRBV12-3 or TRBV12-4 combines with J gene TRBJ1-1; 10 bases are shared with TRBD1. In DNA form, the CDR3 reads TGTGCCAGCAGTGCCCACCGGGACAGGGGAACTGAAGCTTTCTTT. It translates to CASSAHRDRGTEAFF.